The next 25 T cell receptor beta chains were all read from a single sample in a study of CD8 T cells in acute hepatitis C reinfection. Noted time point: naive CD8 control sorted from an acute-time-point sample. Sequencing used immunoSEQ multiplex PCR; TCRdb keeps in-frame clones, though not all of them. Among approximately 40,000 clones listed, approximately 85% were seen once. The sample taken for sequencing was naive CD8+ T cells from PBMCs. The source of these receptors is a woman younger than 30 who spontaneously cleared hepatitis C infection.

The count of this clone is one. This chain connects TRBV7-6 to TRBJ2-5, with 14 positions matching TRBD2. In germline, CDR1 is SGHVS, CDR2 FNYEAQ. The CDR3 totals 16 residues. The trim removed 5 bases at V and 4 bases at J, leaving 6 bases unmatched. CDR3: CASSPPGLAGVETQYF. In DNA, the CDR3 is TGTGCCAGCAGCCCGCCGGGACTAGCGGGAGTAGAGACCCAGTACTTC.

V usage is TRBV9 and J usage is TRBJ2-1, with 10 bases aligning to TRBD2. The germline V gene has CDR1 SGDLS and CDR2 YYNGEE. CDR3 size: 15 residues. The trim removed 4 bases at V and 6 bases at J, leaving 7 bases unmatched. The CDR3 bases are TGTGCCAGCAGCCGGAGCGGGAGGGCCTCCAATGAGCAGTTCTTC. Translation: CASSRSGRASNEQFF. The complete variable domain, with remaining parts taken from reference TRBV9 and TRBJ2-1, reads DSGVTQTPKHLITATGQRVTLRCSPRSGDLSVYWYQQSLDQGLQFLIQYYNGEERAKGNILERFSAQQFPDLHSELNLSSLELGDSALYFCASSRSGRASNEQFFGPGTRLTVL.

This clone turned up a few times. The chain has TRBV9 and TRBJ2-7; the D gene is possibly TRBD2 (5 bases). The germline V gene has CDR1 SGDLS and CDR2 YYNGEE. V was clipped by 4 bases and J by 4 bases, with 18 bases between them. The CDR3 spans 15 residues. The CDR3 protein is CASSSSGVPAYEQYF. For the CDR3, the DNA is TGTGCCAGCAGCTCCAGCGGAGTCCCTGCTTACGAGCAGTACTTC.

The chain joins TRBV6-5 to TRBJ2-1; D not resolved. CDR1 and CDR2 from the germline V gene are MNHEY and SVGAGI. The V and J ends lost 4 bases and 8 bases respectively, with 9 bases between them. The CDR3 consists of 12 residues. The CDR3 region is CASSSTRDEQFF. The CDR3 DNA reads TGTGCCAGCAGTTCCACTCGGGATGAGCAGTTCTTC.

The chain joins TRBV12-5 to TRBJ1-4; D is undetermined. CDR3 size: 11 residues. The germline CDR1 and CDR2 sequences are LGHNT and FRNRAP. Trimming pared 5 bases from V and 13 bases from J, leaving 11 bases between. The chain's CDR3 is CASGPALPLFF. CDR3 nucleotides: TGTGCTAGTGGTCCAGCCCTCCCACTGTTTTTT.

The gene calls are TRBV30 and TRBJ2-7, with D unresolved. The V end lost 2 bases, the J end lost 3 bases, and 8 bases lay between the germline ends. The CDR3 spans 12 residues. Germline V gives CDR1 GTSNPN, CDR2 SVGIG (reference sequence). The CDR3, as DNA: TGTGCCTGGAGTCACTCCGACTACGAGCAGTACTTC. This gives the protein CAWSHSDYEQYF. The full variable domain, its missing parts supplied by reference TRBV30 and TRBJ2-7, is SQTIHQWPATLVQPVGSPLSLECTVEGTSNPNLYWYRQAAGRGLQLLFYSVGIGQISSEVPQNLSASRPQDRQFILSSKKLLLSDSGFYLCAWSHSDYEQYFGPGTRLTVT.

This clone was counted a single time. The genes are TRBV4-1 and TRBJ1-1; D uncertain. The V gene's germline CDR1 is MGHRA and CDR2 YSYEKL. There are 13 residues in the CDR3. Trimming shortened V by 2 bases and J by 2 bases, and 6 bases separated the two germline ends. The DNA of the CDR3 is TGCGCCAGCAGCCAATGGGTAAACACTGAAGCTTTCTTT. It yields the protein CASSQWVNTEAFF.

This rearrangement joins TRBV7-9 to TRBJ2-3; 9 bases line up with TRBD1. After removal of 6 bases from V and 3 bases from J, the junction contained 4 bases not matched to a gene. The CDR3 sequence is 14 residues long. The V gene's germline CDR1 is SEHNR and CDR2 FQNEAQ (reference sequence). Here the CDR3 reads CASSWTGETDTQYF. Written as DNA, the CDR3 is TGTGCCAGCAGTTGGACAGGGGAAACAGATACGCAGTATTTT.

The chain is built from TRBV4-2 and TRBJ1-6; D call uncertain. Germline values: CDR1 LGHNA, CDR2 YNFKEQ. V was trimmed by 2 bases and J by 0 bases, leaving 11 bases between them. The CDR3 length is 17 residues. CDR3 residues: CASSQKSESSYNSPLHF. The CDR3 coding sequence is TGTGCCAGCAGCCAAAAAAGTGAGAGCTCCTATAATTCACCCCTCCACTTT.

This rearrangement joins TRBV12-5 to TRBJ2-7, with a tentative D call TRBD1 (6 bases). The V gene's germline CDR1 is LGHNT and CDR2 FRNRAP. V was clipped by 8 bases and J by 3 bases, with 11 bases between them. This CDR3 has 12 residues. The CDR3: CASSRGGYEQYF. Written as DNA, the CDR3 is TGTGCTAGTAGTCGAGGGGGCTACGAGCAGTACTTC.

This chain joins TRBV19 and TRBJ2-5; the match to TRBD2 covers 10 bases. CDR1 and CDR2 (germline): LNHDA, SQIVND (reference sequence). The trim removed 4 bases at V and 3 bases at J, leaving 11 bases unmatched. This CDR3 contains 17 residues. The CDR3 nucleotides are TGTGCCAGTAGTAACACCGGAGCGGGAGGGCCGAAAGAGACCCAGTACTTC. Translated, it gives CASSNTGAGGPKETQYF.

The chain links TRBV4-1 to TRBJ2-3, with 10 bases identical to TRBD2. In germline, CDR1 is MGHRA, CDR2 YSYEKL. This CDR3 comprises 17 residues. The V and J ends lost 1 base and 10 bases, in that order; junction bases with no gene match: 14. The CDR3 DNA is TGCGCCAGCAGCCAAGCGGCAGGGCTAGCGGGAGAGTGGTCGCAGTATTTT. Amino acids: CASSQAAGLAGEWSQYF.

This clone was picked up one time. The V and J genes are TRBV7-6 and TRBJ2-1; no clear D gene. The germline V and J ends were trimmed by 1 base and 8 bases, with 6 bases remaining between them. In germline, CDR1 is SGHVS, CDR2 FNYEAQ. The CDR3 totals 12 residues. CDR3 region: CASSLDRHEQFF. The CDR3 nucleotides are TGTGCCAGCAGCTTAGACCGCCATGAGCAGTTCTTC.

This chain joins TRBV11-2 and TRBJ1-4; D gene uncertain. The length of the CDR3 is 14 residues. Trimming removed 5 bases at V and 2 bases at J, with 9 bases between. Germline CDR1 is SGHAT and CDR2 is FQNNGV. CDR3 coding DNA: TGTGCCAGCAGCGAACAGCTTACTAATGAAAAACTGTTTTTT. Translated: CASSEQLTNEKLFF.

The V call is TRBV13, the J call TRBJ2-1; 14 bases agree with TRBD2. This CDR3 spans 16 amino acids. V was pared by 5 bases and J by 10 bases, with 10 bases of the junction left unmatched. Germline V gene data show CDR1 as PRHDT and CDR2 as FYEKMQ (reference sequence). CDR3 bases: TGTGCCAGCAGCCGGTGGGGACTAGCGGGAGCCAGGGAGCAGTTCTTC. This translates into CASSRWGLAGAREQFF. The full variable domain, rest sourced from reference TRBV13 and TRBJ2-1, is AAGVIQSPRHLIKEKRETATLKCYPIPRHDTVYWYQQGPGQDPQFLISFYEKMQSDKGSIPDRFSAQQFSDYHSELNMSSLELGDSALYFCASSRWGLAGAREQFFGPGTRLTVL.

CDR3 loop: CSVELADNEQFF. The DNA of the CDR3 is TGCAGCGTTGAGTTGGCAGACAATGAGCAGTTCTTC. The genes are TRBV29-1 and TRBJ2-1; no firm D call. Trimming shortened V by 3 bases and J by 5 bases, and 8 bases separated the two germline ends. Germline V CDR1 and CDR2: SQVTM, ANQGSEA. The CDR3 contains 12 residues.

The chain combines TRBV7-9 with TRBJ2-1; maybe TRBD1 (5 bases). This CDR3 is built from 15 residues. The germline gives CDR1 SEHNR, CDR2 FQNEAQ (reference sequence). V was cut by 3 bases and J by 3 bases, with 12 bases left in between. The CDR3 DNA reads TGTGCCAGCAGCTTGGGGCAGGGTAACTACAATGAGCAGTTCTTC. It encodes CASSLGQGNYNEQFF.

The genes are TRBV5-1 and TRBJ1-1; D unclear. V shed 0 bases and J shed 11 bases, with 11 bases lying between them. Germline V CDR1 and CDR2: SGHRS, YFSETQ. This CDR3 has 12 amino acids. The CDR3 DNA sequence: TGCGCCAGCAGCTTGGCCCTTAGGGAGGCTTTCTTT. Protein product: CASSLALREAFF.

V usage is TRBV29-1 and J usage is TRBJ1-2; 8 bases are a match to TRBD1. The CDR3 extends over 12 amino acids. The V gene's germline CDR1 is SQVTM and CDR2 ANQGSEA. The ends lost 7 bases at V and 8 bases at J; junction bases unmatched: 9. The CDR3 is CSAPDRVYGYTF. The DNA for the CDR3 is TGCAGCGCCCCGGACAGGGTATACGGCTACACCTTC.

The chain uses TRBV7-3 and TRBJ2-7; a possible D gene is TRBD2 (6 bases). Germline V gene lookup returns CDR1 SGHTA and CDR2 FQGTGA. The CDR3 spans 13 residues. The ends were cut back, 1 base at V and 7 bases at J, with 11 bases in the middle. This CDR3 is CASSLNGGLEQYF. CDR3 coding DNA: TGTGCCAGCAGCTTAAATGGAGGGCTTGAGCAGTACTTC. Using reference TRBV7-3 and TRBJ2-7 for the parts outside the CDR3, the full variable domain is GAGVSQTPSNKVTEKGKYVELRCDPISGHTALYWYRQSLGQGPEFLIYFQGTGAADDSGLPNDRFFAVRPEGSVSTLKIQRTERGDSAVYLCASSLNGGLEQYFGPGTRLTVT.

In DNA, the CDR3 is TGTGCCAGCAGCTTCACCGACCCCAGGGATTATGGCTACACCTTC. Its translation is CASSFTDPRDYGYTF. This chain connects TRBV7-9 to TRBJ1-2, with a tentative D call TRBD1 (5 bases). The CDR3 runs to 15 residues. Trimming cost V 3 bases and J 5 bases, with 16 bases left between them. CDR1 and CDR2 (germline): SEHNR, FQNEAQ (reference sequence).

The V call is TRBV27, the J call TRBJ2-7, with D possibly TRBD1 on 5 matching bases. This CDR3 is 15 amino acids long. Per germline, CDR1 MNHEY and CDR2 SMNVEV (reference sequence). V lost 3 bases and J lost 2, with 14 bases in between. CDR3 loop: CASSFFGHYPYEQYF. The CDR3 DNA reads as TGTGCCAGCAGTTTTTTCGGACACTATCCCTACGAGCAGTACTTC.

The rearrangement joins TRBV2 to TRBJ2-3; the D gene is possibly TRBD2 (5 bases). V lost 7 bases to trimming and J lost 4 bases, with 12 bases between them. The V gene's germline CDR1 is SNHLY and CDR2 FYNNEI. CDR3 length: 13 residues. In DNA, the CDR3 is TGTGCCAGCACCGGGGAAAAGGCAGATACGCAGTATTTT. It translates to CASTGEKADTQYF.

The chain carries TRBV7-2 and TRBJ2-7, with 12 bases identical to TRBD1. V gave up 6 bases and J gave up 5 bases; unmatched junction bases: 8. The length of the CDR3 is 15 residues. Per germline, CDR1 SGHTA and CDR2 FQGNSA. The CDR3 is CASREPGQGAHEQYF. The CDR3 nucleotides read TGTGCCAGCAGGGAACCGGGACAGGGGGCCCACGAGCAGTACTTC.

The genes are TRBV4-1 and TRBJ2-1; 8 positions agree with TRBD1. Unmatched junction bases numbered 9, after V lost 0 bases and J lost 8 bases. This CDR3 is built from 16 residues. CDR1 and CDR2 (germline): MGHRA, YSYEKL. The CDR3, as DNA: TGCGCCAGCAGCCAAGATGTAAGGGACAGGATCGATGAGCAGTTCTTC. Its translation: CASSQDVRDRIDEQFF.